A selection of T cell receptor beta chains follows, all from one sample in a study of regulatory T cells in long-lasting Graves disease. TCRdb re-called the multiplex PCR reads through MiXCR, storing one row per CDR3 protein. The table has about 530,000 distinct CDR3 sequences, approximately 16% seen once. The same data also went into a second study, on T cells in Graves' hyperthyroidism and ophthalmopathy.

This specimen consisted of peripheral blood mononuclear cells (PBMCs), obtained at new diagnosis, from a patient treated with antithyroid drugs. The receptors come from a middle-aged woman with Graves disease. CDR3s include the opening cysteine and the closing phenylalanine or tryptophan. Each record gives: D gene, clone size, V gene, CDR3 protein. The D gene is left open where the match is weak. The size entry is marked missing in some rows and otherwise reads once, few, many or a size class.

D: TRBD1
size: many
V: TRBV12-3/TRBV12-4
CDR3: CASSLTGARNTEAFF

D: NA
size: many
V: TRBV3-1
CDR3: CASSQVNHPSSYNEQFF

D: NA
size: few
V: TRBV12-3/TRBV12-4
CDR3: CASSAPPGPLHF

D: TRBD1
size: NA
V: TRBV6-1
CDR3: CASSPTWDRGRLGELFF

D: NA
size: many
V: TRBV2
CDR3: CASRLGVYEQYF

D: TRBD1
size: many
V: TRBV18
CDR3: CASSRTGGLGTEAFF

D: NA
size: many
V: TRBV20-1
CDR3: CSAWQGTGANVLTF

D: NA
size: few
V: TRBV28
CDR3: CASSFSKQKESYEQYF

D: NA
size: NA
V: TRBV5-1
CDR3: CASSLGGTPYEQYF

D: TRBD2
size: many
V: TRBV3-1
CDR3: CASSQAGLASTYEQYF

D: TRBD2
size: NA
V: TRBV2
CDR3: CASSGTSGAKGDSNEQFF

D: TRBD1
size: few
V: TRBV6-1
CDR3: CASSVGDRGSETQYF

D: TRBD2
size: NA
V: TRBV19
CDR3: CASSITSGVPNEQFF

D: NA
size: few
V: TRBV5-1
CDR3: CASSLVGGSANEKLFF

D: TRBD1
size: NA
V: TRBV7-9
CDR3: CASSRSEGQSSYTF

D: NA
size: many
V: TRBV30
CDR3: CALGGTAIYEQYF

D: TRBD2
size: many
V: TRBV10-1
CDR3: CASSLTASGGTSTDTQYF

D: NA
size: NA
V: TRBV4-1
CDR3: CASSQPSRGTQETQYF

D: NA
size: many
V: TRBV3-1
CDR3: CASSQEGVNSPLHF

D: NA
size: NA
V: TRBV7-9
CDR3: CASSPLGRGEQYF

D: NA
size: few
V: TRBV4-1
CDR3: CASSQERLYNSPLHF

D: NA
size: NA
V: TRBV4-1
CDR3: CASSQALDQSYNEQFF

D: NA
size: few
V: TRBV6-1
CDR3: CAGSNRVSTEAFF

D: NA
size: many
V: TRBV12-3/TRBV12-4
CDR3: CASTRQLANTEAFF

D: NA
size: many
V: TRBV3-1
CDR3: CASSQDSYSYNSPLHF

D: TRBD1
size: NA
V: TRBV9
CDR3: CASSSLGTVSGAFF

D: NA
size: few
V: TRBV12-3/TRBV12-4
CDR3: CASSFHSGQETQYF

D: TRBD2
size: many
V: TRBV12-3/TRBV12-4
CDR3: CASTHSRGGNEQFF

D: NA
size: many
V: TRBV5-6
CDR3: CASSFELGLGTGELFF

D: TRBD2
size: many
V: TRBV2
CDR3: CASTSGTTYNEQFF

D: NA
size: NA
V: TRBV28
CDR3: CASSLGGAVGYTF

D: NA
size: many
V: TRBV3-1
CDR3: CASSLYGRTDTQYF

D: NA
size: NA
V: TRBV12-3/TRBV12-4
CDR3: CASSTDSLTQYF

D: NA
size: few
V: TRBV6-5
CDR3: CASSYRWGSGELFF

D: NA
size: NA
V: TRBV18
CDR3: CASSPSSQGTENEKLFF

D: TRBD1
size: NA
V: TRBV28
CDR3: CASSPQGGREAFF

D: NA
size: many
V: TRBV20-1
CDR3: CSARSPLGLGTDTQYF